This record concerns one T cell receptor (beta chain) sequence. The sample belongs to a study of blood T cell repertoires in COVID-19. Study background: The origin of the acute and convalescent COVID-19 samples was the United States, Italy and Spain. Sample material is recorded as cDNA or gDNA derived from T cells, B-cell-depleted T cells, or PBMCs.

Trimming pared 4 bases from V and 8 bases from J, leaving 11 bases between. The CDR3 loop spans 12 amino acids. The germline CDR1 and CDR2 sequences are SGHDT and YYEEEE. Study processing details: Estimation of nucleated cell counts was performed using reference gene primer amplification. Sequencing was performed with immunoSEQ multiplex PCR; in TCRdb, only in-frame clones are kept and a portion is missing. That table supplies the V and J calls and clone size; D and trimming were determined from the DNA. The data show under 75,000 clones, about 86% seen once. This clonotype was sampled from a woman older than 75 with active COVID-19. The chain combines TRBV5-6 with TRBJ2-3; D ambiguous. The specimen was peripheral blood. CDR3 loop: CASSLFGSTQYF. CDR3 DNA sequence: TGTGCCAGCAGCCTTTTTGGTAGTACGCAGTATTTT.